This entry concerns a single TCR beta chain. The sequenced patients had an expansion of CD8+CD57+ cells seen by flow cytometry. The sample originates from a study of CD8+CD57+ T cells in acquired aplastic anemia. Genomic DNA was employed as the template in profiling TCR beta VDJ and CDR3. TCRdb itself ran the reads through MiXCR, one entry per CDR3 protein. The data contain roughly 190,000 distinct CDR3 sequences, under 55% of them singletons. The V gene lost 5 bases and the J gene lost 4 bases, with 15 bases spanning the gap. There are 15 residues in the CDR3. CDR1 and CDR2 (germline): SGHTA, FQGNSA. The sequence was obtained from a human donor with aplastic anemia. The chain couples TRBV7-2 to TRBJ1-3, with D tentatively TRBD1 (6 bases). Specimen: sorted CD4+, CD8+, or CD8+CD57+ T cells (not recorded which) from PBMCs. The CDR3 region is CASSPNRAGGNTIYF. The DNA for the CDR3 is TGTGCCAGCAGCCCGAACAGGGCAGGAGGAAACACCATATATTTT.